The present T cell receptor beta chain was sequenced within a study of vaccination and CD4 T cells after COVID-19. Turning to the study itself: Two of the convalescents were Hispanic, and the group consisted of six males and four females. Sampling that followed vaccination took place a median approximately 76 days after dose two, within a range of 14 to 241.

The CDR3 is 13 residues long. The germline gives CDR1 SNHLY, CDR2 FYNNEI. With regard to this clonotype: Its ends do not fully match the called genes, so a read error is possible.

TCRdb reanalysed the PCR reads using MiXCR and keeps one entry per CDR3 protein. The sample lists approximately 21,000 distinct CDR3 sequences; 50% to 70% were seen once. This TCR was sampled from a human donor who had recovered from COVID-19. The material was CD4+ T cells from blood, obtained before SARS-CoV-2 vaccination. The rearrangement links TRBV2 to TRBJ1-5; TRBD1 might be the D (5 bases). This CDR3 is CASRGWGNQPHHF. The CDR3 DNA sequence: TGTGCCAGCAGGGGGTGGGGGAATCAGCCCCATCATTTT.